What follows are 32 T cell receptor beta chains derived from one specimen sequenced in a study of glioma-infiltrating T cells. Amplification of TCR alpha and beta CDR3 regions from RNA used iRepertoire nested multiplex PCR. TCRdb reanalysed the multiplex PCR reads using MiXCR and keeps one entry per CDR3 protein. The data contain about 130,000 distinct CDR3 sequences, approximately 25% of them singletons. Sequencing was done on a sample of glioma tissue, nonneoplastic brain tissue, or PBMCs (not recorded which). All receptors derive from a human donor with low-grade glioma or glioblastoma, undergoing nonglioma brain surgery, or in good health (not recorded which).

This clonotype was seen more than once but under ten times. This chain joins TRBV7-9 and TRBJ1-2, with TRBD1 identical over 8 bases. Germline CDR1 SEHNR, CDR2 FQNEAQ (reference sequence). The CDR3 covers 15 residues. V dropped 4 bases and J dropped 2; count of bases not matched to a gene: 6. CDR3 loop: CASSSTGDANYGYTF. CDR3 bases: TGTGCCAGCAGCTCGACAGGGGACGCCAACTATGGCTACACCTTC.

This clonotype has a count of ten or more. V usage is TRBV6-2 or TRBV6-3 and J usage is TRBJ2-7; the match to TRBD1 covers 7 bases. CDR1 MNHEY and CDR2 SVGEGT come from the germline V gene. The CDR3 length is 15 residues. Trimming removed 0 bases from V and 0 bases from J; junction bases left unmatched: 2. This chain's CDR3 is CASSYSPGGSYEQYF. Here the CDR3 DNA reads TGTGCCAGCAGTTACTCGCCAGGGGGCTCCTACGAGCAGTACTTC.

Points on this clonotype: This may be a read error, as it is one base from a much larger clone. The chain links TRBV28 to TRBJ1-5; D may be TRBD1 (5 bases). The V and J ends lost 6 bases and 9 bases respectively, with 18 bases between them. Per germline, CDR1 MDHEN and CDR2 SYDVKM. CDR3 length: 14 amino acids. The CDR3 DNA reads TGTGCCAGCAGCCCTAGGAAGGGGTATCGGCCCCAGCATTTT. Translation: CASSPRKGYRPQHF.

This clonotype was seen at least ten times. CDR3 amino acids: CASSDQGEETQYF. For the CDR3, the DNA is TGTGCCAGCAGTGACCAGGGGGAAGAGACCCAGTACTTC. The chain links TRBV25-1 to TRBJ2-5; 7 bases agree with TRBD1. Per germline, CDR1 MGHDK and CDR2 SYGVNS. The junction had 1 base not matched to a gene; V was cut back by 3 bases and J by 3 bases. The CDR3 covers 13 residues.

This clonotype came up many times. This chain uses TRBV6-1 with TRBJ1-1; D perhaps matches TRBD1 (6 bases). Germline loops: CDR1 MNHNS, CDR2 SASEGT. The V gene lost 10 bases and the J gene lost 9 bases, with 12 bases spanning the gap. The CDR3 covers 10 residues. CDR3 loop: CATGGDKAFF. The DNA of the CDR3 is TGTGCCACCGGGGGCGACAAAGCTTTCTTT.

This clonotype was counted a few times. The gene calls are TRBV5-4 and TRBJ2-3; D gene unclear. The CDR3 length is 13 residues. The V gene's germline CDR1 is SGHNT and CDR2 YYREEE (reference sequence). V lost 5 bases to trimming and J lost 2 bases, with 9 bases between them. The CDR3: CASRPLPTDTQYF. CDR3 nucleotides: TGTGCCAGCAGGCCCCTCCCCACAGATACGCAGTATTTT.

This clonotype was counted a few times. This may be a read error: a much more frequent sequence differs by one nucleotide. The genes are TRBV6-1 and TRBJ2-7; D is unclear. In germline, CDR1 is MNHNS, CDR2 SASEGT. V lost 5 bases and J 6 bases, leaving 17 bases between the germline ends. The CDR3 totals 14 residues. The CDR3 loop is CASSYDRAACEQYF. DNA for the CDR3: TGTGCCAGCAGTTATGACCGCGCAGCCTGCGAGCAGTACTTC.

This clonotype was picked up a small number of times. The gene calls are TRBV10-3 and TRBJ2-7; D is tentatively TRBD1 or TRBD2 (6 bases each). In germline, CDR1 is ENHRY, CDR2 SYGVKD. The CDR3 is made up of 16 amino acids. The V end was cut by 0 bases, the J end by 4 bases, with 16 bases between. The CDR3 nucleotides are TGTGCCATCAGTGAGTCGGGGGGCCAAGGTACTTACGAGCAGTACTTC. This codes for CAISESGGQGTYEQYF.

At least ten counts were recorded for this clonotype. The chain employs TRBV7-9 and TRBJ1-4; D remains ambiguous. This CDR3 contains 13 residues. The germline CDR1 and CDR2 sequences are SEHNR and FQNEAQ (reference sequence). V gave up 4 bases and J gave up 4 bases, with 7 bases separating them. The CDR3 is CASSSTGNEKLFF. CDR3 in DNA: TGTGCCAGCAGCTCGACGGGTAATGAAAAACTGTTTTTT.

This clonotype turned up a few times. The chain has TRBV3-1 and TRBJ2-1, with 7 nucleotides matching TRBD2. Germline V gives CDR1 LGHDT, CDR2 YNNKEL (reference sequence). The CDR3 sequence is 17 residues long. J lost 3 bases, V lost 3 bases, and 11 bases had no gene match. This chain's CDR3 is CASSQTPLLAVYNEQFF. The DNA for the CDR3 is TGTGCCAGCAGCCAGACGCCCCTCCTAGCGGTCTACAATGAGCAGTTCTTC.

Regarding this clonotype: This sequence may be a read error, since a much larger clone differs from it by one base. The CDR3 here is CASSEGDIWAWSEQYF. CDR3 DNA sequence: TGCGCCAGCAGCGAAGGGGATATATGGGCCTGGAGTGAGCAGTACTTC. The V gene is TRBV4-1, the J gene TRBJ2-1; a weak D match, TRBD1 (5 bases). The better agreement between TRBJ2-7 and the DNA end casts doubt on the J call. In germline, CDR1 is MGHRA, CDR2 YSYEKL. This CDR3 is 16 amino acids long.

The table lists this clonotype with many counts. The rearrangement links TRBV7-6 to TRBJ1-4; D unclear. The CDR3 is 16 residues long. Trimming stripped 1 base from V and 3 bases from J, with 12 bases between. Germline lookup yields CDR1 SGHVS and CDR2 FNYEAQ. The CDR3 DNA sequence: TGTGCCAGCAGCTTAGGGACTCTTCTTCCTAATGAAAAACTGTTTTTT. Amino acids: CASSLGTLLPNEKLFF.

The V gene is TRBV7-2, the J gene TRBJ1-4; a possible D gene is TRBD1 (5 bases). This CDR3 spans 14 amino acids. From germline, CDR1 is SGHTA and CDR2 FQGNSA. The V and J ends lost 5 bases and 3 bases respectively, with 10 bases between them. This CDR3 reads CASSLGQANEKLFF. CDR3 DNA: TGTGCCAGCAGCCTGGGGCAGGCTAATGAAAAACTGTTTTTT.

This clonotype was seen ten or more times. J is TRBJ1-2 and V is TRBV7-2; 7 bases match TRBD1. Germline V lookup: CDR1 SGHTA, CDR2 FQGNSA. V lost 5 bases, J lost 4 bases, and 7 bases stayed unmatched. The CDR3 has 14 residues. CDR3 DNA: TGTGCCAGCAGCCTGGACAGGTCGTCCTATGGCTACACCTTC. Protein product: CASSLDRSSYGYTF.

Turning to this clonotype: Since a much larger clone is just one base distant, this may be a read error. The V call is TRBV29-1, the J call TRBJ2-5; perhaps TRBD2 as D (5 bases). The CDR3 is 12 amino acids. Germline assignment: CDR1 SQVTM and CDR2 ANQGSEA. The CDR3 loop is CSAGLLQETKYF. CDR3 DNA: TGCAGCGCCGGACTGCTCCAAGAGACCAAGTACTTC. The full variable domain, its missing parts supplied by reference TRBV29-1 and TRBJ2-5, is SAVISQKPSRDICQRGTSLTIQCQVDSQVTMMFWYRQQPGQSLTLIATANQGSEATYESGFVIDKFPISRPNLTFSTLTVSNMSPEDSSIYLCSAGLLQETKYFGPGTRLLVL.

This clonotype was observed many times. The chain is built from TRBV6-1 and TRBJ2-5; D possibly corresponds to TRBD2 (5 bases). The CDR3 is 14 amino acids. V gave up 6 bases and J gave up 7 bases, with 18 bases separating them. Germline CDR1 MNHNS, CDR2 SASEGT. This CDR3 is CASSRTRPSGTQYF. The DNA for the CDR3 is TGTGCCAGCAGCAGGACTCGGCCCTCGGGGACCCAGTACTTC.

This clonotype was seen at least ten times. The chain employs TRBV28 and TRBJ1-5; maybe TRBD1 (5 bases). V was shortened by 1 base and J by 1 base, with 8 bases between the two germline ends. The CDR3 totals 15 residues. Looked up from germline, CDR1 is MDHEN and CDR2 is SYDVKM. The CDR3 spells CASSLSGPSNQPQHF. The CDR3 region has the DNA TGTGCCAGCAGTTTATCGGGGCCCAGCAATCAGCCCCAGCATTTT.

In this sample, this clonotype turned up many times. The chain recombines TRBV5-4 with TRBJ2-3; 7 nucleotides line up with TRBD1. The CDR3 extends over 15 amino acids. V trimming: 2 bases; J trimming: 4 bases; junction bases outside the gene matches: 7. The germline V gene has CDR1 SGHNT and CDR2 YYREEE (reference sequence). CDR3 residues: CASSLRRGSADTQYF. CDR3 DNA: TGTGCCAGCAGCTTACGCAGGGGGTCTGCAGATACGCAGTATTTT. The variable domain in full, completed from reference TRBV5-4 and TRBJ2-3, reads ETGVTQSPTHLIKTRGQQVTLRCSSQSGHNTVSWYQQALGQGPQFIFQYYREEENGRGNFPPRFSGLQFPNYSSELNVNALELDDSALYLCASSLRRGSADTQYFGPGTRLTVL.

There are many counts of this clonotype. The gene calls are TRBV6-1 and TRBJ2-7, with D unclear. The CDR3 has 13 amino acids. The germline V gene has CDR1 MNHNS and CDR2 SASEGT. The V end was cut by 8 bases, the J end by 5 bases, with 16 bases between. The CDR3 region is CASRYTVVDEQYF. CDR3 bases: TGTGCCAGCCGGTACACGGTGGTCGACGAGCAGTACTTC.

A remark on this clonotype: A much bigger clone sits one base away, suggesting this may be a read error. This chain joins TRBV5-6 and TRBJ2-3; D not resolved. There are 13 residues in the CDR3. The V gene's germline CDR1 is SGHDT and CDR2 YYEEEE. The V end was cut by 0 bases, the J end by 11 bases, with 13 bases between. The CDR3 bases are TGTGCCAGCAGCTTGGGTCGAGGAGTGGGGCAGTATTTT. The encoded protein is CASSLGRGVGQYF.

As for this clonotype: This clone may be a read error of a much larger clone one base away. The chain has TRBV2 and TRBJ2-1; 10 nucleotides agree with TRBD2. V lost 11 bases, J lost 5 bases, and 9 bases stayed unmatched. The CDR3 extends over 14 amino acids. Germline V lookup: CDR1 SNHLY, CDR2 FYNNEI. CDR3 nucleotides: TGTGCCGGCGGCCGGACTAGCGGTGACAATGAGCAGTTCTTC. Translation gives CAGGRTSGDNEQFF.

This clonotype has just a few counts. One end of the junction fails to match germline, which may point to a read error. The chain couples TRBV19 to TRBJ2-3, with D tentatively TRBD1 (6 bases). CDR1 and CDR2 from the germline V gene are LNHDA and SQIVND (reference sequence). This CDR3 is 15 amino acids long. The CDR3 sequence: CSSRTTGSDTDTQYF. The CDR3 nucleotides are TGTTCCAGTAGAACTACAGGGAGCGACACAGATACGCAGTATTTT.

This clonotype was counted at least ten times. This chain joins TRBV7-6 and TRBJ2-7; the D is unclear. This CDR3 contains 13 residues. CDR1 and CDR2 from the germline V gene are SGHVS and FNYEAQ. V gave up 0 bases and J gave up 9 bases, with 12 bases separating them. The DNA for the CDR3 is TGTGCCAGCAGCTTAGCGAACGGGCGTCGGCAGTACTTC. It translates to CASSLANGRRQYF.

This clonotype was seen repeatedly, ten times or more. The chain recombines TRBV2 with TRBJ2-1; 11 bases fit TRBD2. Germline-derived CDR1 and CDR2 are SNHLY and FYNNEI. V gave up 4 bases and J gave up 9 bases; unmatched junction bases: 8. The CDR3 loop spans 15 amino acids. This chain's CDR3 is CASSVGLADVTEQFF. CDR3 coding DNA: TGTGCCAGCAGTGTGGGACTAGCGGACGTTACTGAGCAGTTCTTC.

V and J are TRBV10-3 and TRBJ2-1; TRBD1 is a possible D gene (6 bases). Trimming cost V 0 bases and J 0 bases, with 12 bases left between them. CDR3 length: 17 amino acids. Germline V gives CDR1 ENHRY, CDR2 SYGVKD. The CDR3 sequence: CAISESRGGGSYNEQFF. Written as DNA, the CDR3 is TGTGCCATCAGTGAGTCGAGAGGGGGTGGCTCCTACAATGAGCAGTTCTTC.

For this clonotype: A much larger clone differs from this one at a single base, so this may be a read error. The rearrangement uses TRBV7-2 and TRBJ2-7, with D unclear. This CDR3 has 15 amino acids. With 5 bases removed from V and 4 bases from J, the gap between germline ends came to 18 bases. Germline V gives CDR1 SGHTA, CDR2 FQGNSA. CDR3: CTSSTARAATYEQYF. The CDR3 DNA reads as TGTACCAGCAGCACAGCAAGGGCGGCCACATACGAGCAGTACTTC.

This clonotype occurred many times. CDR3 loop: CSGIRTGGKTEAFF. The CDR3 nucleotides read TGCAGCGGCATAAGGACAGGGGGCAAAACTGAAGCTTTCTTT. The J gene is TRBJ1-1, the V gene TRBV29-1, with 11 bases aligning to TRBD1. This CDR3 has 14 amino acids. Germline V gene sequence: CDR1 SQVTM, CDR2 ANQGSEA. Trimming took 7 bases from V and 5 from J; bases not matched to a gene: 9.

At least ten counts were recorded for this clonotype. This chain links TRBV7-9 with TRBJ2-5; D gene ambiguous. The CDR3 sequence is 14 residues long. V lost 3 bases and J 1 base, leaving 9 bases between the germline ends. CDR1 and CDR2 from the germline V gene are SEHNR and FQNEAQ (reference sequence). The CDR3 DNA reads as TGTGCCAGCAGCTTTGGTTCAGGCCAAGAGACCCAGTACTTC. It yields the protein CASSFGSGQETQYF.

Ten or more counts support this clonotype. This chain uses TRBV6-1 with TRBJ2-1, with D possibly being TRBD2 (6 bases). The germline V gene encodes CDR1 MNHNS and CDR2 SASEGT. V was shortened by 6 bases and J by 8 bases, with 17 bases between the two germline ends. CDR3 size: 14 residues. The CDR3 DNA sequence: TGTGCCAGCAGAACGGTGGGGGGTCGGCATGAGCAGTTCTTC. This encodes CASRTVGGRHEQFF.

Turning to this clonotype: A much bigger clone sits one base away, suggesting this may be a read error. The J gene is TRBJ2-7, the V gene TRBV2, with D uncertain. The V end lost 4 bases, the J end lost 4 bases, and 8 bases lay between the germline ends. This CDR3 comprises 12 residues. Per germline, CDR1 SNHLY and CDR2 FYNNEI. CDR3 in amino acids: CASSAWGYEQYF. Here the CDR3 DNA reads TGTGCCAGCAGTGCGTGGGGATACGAGCAGTACTTC. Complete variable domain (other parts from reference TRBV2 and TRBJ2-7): EPEVTQTPSHQVTQMGQEVILRCVPISNHLYFYWYRQILGQKVEFLVSFYNNEISEKSEIFDDQFSVERPDGSNFTLKIRSTKLEDSAMYFCASSAWGYEQYFGPGTRLTVT.

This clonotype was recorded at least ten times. The CDR3 DNA reads as TGTGCCATCAGTGAACGCAGGGGGTCGGACGAGCAGTACTTC. It is translated as CAISERRGSDEQYF. The chain couples TRBV10-3 to TRBJ2-7; TRBD1 aligns across 7 bases. The CDR3 spans 14 residues. Losses at the gene ends were 3 bases for V and 5 bases for J; bases not matched to a gene: 7. CDR1 ENHRY and CDR2 SYGVKD come from the germline V gene.

The CDR3, as DNA: TGTGCCAGCAGTTTAGGGGTAGAGGCCCTTAACAATGAGCAGTTCTTC. Translated: CASSLGVEALNNEQFF. V and J are TRBV12-3 or TRBV12-4 and TRBJ2-1; D unresolved. V lost 1 base, J lost 5 bases, and 15 bases lay in between. The length of the CDR3 is 16 residues.